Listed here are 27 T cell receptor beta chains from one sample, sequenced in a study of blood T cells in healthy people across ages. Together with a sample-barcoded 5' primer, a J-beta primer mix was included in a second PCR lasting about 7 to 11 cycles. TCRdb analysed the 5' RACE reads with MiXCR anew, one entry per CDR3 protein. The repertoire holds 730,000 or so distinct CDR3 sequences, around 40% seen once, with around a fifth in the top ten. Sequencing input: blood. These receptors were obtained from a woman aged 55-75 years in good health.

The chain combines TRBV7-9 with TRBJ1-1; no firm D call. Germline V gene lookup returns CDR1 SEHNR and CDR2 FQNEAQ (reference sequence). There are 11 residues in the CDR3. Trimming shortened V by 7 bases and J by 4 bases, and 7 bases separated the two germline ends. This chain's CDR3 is CASIGGTEAFF. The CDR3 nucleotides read TGTGCCAGCATAGGAGGCACTGAAGCTTTCTTT.

CDR3 nucleotide sequence: TGCAGTGCCACCGCCGCCCACTCTGGGGCCAACGTCCTGACTTTC. It codes for CSATAAHSGANVLTF. The chain has TRBV20-1 and TRBJ2-6; the D is unclear. This CDR3 is 15 amino acids long. Germline loops: CDR1 DFQATT, CDR2 SNEGSKA (reference sequence). Trimming removed 6 bases from V and 0 bases from J, with 12 bases in between.

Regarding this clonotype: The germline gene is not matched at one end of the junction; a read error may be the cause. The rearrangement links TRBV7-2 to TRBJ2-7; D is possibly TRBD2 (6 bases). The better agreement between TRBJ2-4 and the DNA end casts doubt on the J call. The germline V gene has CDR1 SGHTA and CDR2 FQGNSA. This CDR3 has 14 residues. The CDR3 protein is CAGSFSAGPNIQYF. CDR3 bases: TGTGCCGGCAGCTTCTCGGCGGGACCCAACATTCAGTACTTC.

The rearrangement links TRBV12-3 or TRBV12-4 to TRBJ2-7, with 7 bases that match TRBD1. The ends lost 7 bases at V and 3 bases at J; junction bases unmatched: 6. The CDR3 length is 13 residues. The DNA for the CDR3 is TGTGCCAGCACCGGGACAGTGGACTACGAGCAGTACTTC. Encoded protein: CASTGTVDYEQYF.

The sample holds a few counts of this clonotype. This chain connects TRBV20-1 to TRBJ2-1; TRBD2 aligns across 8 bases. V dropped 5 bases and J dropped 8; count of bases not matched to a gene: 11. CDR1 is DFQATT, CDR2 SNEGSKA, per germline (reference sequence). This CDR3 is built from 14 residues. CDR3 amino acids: CSARPEREQYEQFF. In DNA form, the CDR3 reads TGCAGTGCTCGCCCCGAGCGGGAGCAGTATGAGCAGTTCTTC.

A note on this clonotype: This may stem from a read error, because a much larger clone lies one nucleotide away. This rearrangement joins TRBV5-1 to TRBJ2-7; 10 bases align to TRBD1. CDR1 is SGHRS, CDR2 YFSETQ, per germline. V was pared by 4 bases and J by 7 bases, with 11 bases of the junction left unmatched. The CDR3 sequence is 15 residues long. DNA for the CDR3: TGCGCCAGCAGCCTTAGACAGGGGGCCTACAATGAGCAGTACTTC. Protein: CASSLRQGAYNEQYF.

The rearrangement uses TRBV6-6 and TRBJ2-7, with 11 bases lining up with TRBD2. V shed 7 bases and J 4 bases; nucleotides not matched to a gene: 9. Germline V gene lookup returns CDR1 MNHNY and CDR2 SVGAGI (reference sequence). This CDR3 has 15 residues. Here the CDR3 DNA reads TGTGCCAGCAACATAGGAGGGACTAGCGGATACGAGCAGTACTTC. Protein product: CASNIGGTSGYEQYF.

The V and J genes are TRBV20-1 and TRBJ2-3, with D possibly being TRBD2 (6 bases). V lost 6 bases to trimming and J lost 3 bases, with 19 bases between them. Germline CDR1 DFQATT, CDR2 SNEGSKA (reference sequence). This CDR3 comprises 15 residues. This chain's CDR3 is CSASPFGGFTDTQYF. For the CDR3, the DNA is TGCAGTGCCAGCCCTTTCGGGGGTTTTACAGATACGCAGTATTTT.

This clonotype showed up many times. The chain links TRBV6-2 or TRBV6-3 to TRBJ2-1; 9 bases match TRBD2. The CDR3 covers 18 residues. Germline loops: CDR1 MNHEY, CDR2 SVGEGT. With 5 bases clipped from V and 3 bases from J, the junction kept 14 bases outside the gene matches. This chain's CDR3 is CASSRKNGLARLYNEQFF. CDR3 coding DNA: TGTGCCAGCAGTCGTAAAAATGGACTAGCGAGACTCTACAATGAGCAGTTCTTC.

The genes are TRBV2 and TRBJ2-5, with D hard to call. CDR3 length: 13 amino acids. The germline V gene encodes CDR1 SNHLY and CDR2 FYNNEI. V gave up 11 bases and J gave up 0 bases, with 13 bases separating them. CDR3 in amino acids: CAGKKQYQETQYF. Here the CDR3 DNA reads TGTGCCGGCAAAAAACAGTACCAAGAGACCCAGTACTTC.

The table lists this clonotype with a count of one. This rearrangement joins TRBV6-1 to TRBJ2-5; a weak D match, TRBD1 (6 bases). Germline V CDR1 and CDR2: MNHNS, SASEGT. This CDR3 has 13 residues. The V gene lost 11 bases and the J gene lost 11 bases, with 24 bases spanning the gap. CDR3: CAVRGRSGNEQYF. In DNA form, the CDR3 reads TGTGCCGTCAGGGGCCGATCGGGCAATGAGCAGTACTTC.

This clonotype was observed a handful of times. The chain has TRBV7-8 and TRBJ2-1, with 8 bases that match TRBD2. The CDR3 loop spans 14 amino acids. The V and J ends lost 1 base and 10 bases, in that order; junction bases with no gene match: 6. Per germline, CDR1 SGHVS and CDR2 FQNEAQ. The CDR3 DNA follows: TGTGCCAGCAGCTTAGTCCGGCTAGCGGGCGAGCAGTTCTTC. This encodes CASSLVRLAGEQFF. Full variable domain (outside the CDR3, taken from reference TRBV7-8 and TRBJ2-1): GAGVSQSPRYKVAKRGQDVALRCDPISGHVSLFWYQQALGQGPEFLTYFQNEAQLDKSGLPSDRFFAERPEGSVSTLKIQRTQQEDSAVYLCASSLVRLAGEQFFGPGTRLTVL.

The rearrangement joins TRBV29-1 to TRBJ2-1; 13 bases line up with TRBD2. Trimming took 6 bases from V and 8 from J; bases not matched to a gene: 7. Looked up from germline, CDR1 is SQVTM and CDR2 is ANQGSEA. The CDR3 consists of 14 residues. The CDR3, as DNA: TGCAGCGTCCGGACTAGCGGGAGTTGGGATGAGCAGTTCTTC. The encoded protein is CSVRTSGSWDEQFF.

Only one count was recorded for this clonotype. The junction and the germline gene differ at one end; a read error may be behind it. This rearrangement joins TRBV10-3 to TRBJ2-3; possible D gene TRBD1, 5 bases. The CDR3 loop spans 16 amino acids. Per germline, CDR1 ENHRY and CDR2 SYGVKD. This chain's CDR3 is CAIGEQGRISTDTQYF. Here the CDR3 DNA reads TGTGCCATCGGTGAGCAGGGAAGGATTAGCACAGATACGCAGTATTTT.

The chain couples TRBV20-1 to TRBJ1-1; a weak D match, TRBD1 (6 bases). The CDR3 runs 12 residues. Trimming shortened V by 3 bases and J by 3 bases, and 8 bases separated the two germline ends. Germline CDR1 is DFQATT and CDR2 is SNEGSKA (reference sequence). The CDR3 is CSASTGYTEAFF. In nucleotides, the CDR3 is TGCAGTGCTAGCACAGGGTACACTGAAGCTTTCTTT.

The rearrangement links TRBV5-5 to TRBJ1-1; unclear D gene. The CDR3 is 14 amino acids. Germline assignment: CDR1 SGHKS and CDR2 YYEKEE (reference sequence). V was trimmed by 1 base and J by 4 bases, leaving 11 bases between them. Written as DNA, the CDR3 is TGTGCCAGCAGCTTGCAAACTTCGAGCACTGAAGCTTTCTTT. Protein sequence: CASSLQTSSTEAFF. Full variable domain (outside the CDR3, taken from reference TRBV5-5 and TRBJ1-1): DAGVTQSPTHLIKTRGQQVTLRCSPISGHKSVSWYQQVLGQGPQFIFQYYEKEERGRGNFPDRFSARQFPNYSSELNVNALLLGDSALYLCASSLQTSSTEAFFGQGTRLTVV.

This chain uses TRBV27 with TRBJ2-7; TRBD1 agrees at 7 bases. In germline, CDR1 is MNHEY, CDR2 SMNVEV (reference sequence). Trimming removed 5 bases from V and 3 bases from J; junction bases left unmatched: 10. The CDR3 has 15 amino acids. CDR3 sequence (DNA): TGTGCCAGCAGTCAAAGCAGGGGGATCAGCTACGAGCAGTACTTC. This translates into CASSQSRGISYEQYF.

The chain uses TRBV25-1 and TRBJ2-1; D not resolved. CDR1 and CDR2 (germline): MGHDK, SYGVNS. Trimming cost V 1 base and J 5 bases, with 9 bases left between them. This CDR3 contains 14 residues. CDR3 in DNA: TGTGCCAGCAGTGAATCTATCAGACACAATGAGCAGTTCTTC. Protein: CASSESIRHNEQFF. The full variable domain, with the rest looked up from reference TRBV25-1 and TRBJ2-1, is EADIYQTPRYLVIGTGKKITLECSQTMGHDKMYWYQQDPGMELHLIHYSYGVNSTEKGDLSSESTVSRIRTEHFPLTLESARPSHTSQYLCASSESIRHNEQFFGPGTRLTVL.

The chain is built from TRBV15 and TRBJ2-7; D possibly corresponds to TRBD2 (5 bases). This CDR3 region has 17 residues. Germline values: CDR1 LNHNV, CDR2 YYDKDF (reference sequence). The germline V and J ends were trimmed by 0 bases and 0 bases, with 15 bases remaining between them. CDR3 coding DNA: TGTGCCACCAGCAGAGATCTTAGCGACCAGAGCTCCTACGAGCAGTACTTC. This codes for CATSRDLSDQSSYEQYF.

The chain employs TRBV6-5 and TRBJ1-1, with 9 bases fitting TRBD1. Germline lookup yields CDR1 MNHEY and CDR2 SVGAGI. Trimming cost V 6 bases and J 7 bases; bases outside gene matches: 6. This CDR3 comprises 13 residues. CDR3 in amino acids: CASSQQGAGEAFF. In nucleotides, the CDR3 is TGTGCCAGCAGCCAACAGGGGGCTGGTGAAGCTTTCTTT.

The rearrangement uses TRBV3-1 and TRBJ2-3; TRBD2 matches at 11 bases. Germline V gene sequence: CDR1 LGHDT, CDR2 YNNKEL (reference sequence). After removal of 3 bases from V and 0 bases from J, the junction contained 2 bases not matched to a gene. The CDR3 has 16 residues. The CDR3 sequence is CASSHGTSGSTDTQYF. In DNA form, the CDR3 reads TGTGCCAGCAGCCACGGGACTAGCGGAAGCACAGATACGCAGTATTTT.

DNA for the CDR3: TGCGCCAGCAGCCAAGGCCGGGACAGGGGGCGAGCAGATACGCAGTATTTT. Translating it yields CASSQGRDRGRADTQYF. This chain joins TRBV4-1 and TRBJ2-3, with 12 bases fitting TRBD1. Trimming removed 1 base from V and 4 bases from J; junction bases left unmatched: 6. CDR1 MGHRA and CDR2 YSYEKL come from the germline V gene. The CDR3 runs to 17 residues.

This CDR3 reads CASSLRVDYRREKLFF. The DNA for the CDR3 is TGTGCCAGCAGTTTAAGGGTCGACTACCGAAGGGAAAAACTGTTTTTT. The chain uses TRBV27 and TRBJ1-4, with D unresolved. Trimming pared 2 bases from V and 8 bases from J, leaving 18 bases between. Per the germline V gene, CDR1 is MNHEY and CDR2 is SMNVEV (reference sequence). The CDR3 is 16 amino acids.

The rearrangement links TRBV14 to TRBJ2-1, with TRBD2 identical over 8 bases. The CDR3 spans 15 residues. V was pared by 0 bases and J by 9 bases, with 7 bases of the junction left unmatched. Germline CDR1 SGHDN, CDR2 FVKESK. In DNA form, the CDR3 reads TGTGCCAGCAGCCAAGACGGGACTAGAGGGGCTGAGCAGTTCTTC. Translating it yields CASSQDGTRGAEQFF.

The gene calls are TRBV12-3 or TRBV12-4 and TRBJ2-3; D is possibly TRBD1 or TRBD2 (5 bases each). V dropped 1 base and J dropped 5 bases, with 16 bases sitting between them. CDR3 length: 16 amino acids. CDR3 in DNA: TGTGCCAGCAGTTTAGGTGGGGCGGGCTTTATAGATACGCAGTATTTT. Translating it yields CASSLGGAGFIDTQYF.

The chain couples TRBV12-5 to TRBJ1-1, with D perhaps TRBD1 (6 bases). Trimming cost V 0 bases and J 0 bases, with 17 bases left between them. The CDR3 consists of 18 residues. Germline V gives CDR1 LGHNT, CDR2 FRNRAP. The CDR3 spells CASGLVMVQGGMNTEAFF. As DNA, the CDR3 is TGTGCTAGTGGTTTGGTGATGGTCCAAGGGGGTATGAACACTGAAGCTTTCTTT.

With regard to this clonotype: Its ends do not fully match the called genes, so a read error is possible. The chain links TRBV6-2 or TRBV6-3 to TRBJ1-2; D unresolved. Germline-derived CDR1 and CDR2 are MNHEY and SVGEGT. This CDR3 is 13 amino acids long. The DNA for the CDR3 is TGTGCCAGCAGTGACTCGGACGAGTATGGCTACACCTTC. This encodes CASSDSDEYGYTF.